This T cell receptor (beta chain) stems from a study of T cell repertoires in cytomegalovirus infection. For the study at large: Researchers turned to recently identified HLA-C-restricted CMV epitopes as well as well-studied HLA-B-restricted ones.

In germline, CDR1 is SEHNR, CDR2 FQNEAQ (reference sequence). Trimming took 5 bases from V and 4 from J, leaving 20 bases between them. The CDR3 is made up of 16 amino acids. With respect to this clonotype: Its specificity is unknown.

TCRdb independently ran MiXCR on the reads; one entry per CDR3 protein. The sample holds 700,000 to 950,000 distinct CDR3 sequences, about 30% seen once. This sequence originates from a human donor in good health (CMV status not recorded). Some clones in this sample may be carry-over from other donors' samples. The sequencing used cultured CD8+ T cells from PBMCs, collected from culture after CMV antigen stimulation. The V call is TRBV7-9, the J call TRBJ1-1, with a possible D match to TRBD1 (6 bases). The CDR3 protein is CASSARGRGLSTEAFF. The CDR3 DNA follows: TGTGCCAGCAGCGCCAGGGGTCGCGGACTCTCCACTGAAGCTTTCTTT.